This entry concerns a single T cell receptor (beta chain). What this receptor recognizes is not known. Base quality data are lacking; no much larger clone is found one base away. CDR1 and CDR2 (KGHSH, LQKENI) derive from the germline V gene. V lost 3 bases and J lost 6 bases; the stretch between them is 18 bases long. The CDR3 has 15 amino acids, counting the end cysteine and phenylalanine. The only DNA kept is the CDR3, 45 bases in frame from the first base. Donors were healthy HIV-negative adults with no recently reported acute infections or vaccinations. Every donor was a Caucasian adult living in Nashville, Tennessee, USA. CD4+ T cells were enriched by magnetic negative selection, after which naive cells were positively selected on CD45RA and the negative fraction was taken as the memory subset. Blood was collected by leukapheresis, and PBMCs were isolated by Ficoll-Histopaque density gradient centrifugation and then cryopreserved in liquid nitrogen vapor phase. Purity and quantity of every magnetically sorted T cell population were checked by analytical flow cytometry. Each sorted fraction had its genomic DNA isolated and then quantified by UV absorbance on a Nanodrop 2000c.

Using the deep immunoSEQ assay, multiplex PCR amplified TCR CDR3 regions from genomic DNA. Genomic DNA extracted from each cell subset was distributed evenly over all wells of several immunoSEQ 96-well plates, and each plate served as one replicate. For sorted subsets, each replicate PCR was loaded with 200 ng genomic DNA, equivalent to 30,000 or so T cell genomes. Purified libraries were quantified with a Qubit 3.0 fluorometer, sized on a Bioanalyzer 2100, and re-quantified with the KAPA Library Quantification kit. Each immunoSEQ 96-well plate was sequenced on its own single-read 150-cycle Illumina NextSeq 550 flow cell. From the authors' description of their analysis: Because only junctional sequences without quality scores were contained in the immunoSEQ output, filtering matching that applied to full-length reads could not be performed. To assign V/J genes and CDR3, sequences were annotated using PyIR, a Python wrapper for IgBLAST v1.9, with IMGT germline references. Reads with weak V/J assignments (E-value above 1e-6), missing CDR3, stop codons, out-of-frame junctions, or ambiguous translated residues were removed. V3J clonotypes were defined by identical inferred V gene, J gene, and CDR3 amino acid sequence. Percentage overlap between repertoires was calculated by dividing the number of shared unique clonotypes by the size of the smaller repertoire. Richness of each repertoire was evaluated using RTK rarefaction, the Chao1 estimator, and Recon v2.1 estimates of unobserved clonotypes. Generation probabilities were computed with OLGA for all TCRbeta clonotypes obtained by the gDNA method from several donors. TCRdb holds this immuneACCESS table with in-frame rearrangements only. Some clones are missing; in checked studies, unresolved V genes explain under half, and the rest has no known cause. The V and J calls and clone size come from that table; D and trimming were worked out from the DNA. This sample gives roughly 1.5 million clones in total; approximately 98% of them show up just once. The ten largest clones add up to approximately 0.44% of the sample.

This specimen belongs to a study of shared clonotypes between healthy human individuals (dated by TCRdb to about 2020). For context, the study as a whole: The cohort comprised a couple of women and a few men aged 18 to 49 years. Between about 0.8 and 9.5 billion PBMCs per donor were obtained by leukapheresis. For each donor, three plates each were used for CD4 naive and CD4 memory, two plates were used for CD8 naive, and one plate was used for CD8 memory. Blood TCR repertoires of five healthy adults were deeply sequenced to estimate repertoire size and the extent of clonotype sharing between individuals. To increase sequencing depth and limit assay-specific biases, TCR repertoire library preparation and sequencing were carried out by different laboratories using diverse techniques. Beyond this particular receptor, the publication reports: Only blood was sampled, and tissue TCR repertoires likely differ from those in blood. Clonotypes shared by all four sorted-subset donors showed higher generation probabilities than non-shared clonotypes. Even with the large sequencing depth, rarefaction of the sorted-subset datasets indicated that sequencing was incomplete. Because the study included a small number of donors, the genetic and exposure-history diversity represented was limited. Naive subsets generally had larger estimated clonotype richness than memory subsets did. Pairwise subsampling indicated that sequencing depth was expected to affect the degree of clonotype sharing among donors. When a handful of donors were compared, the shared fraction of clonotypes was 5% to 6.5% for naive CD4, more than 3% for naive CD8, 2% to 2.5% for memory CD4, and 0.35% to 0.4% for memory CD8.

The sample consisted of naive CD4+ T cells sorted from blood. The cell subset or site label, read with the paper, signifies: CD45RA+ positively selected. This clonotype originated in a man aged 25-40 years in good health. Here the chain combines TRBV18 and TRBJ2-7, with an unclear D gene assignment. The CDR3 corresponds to CASSPQVAQGFEQYF. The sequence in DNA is TGTGCCAGCTCACCCCAGGTCGCCCAAGGGTTCGAGCAGTACTTC.